This entry describes one T cell receptor (beta chain). Clones were sequenced by immunoSEQ multiplex PCR, and TCRdb holds only the in-frame ones, with some missing. Of over 10,000 clones in the sample, under 85% are singletons; the top ten hold about 15%. Trimming cost V 6 bases and J 7 bases; bases outside gene matches: 17. The V gene's germline CDR1 is PRHDT and CDR2 FYEKMQ (reference sequence). The CDR3 runs 17 residues. The data belong to a study of technical replicates of blood from a handful of donors. This sequence was found in a human donor in good health. The sequenced sample consisted of PBMCs. The rearrangement links TRBV13 to TRBJ2-2, with 7 nucleotides matching TRBD2. This CDR3 is CASRLRGGFGVDGELFF. CDR3 nucleotides: TGTGCCAGCAGGCTCCGCGGGGGATTCGGGGTTGACGGGGAGCTGTTTTTT.